One sample yielded the 32 T cell receptor beta chains listed below, sequenced in a study of monozygotic twins with inflammatory bowel disease. Reprocessing the 5' RACE reads, TCRdb reports a single entry for every CDR3 protein and omits DNA. Its listing shows about 450,000 distinct CDR3 sequences. Sequencing was carried out using blood. The receptors were gathered from a human donor with ulcerative colitis or Crohn's disease, or a healthy co-twin of an affected twin (not recorded which).

The genes are TRBV4-1 and TRBJ1-6; no DNA is available, so the TRBD1 call from TCRdb remains unchecked. Per germline, CDR1 MGHRA and CDR2 YSYEKL. This CDR3 has 13 residues. The CDR3 region is CASSPGGNSPLHF.

This chain links TRBV7-2 with TRBJ2-1; TCRdb lists TRBD2, though no DNA is available to test this call. This CDR3 comprises 16 residues. Germline assignment: CDR1 SGHTA and CDR2 FQGNSA. Here the CDR3 reads CASSLATSKRLNEQFF.

The chain couples TRBV29-1 to TRBJ1-1. The germline CDR1 and CDR2 sequences are SQVTM and ANQGSEA. This CDR3 has 12 amino acids. The CDR3 is CSVEGLNTEAFF.

This chain connects TRBV13 to TRBJ2-2; without DNA, the TCRdb call of TRBD2 cannot be checked. CDR3 length: 16 amino acids. CDR1 and CDR2 (germline): PRHDT, FYEKMQ (reference sequence). The CDR3 region is CASSYLSGGNTGELFF. Based on the CDR3 plus reference TRBV13 and TRBJ2-2, the full variable domain is AAGVIQSPRHLIKEKRETATLKCYPIPRHDTVYWYQQGPGQDPQFLISFYEKMQSDKGSIPDRFSAQQFSDYHSELNMSSLELGDSALYFCASSYLSGGNTGELFFGEGSRLTVL.

The gene calls are TRBV29-1 and TRBJ2-1; absent DNA, TCRdb's TRBD1 call cannot be checked. CDR1 and CDR2 from the germline V gene are SQVTM and ANQGSEA. The CDR3 runs 14 residues. The CDR3: CSVEEGVGVDEQFF.

This sequence joins TRBV6-5 and TRBJ1-2. The CDR3 length is 16 residues. Germline values: CDR1 MNHEY, CDR2 SVGAGI. The CDR3 region is CASSHSSGGANYGYTF.

J is TRBJ1-3 and V is TRBV27. Germline CDR1 reads MNHEY; CDR2 reads SMNVEV (reference sequence). There are 14 residues in the CDR3. The CDR3 here is CASSLRVPGNTIYF.

This rearrangement joins TRBV7-2 to TRBJ2-1; the D call of TRBD1 rests on TCRdb alone, since no DNA is present to check it. This CDR3 has 15 residues. The germline gives CDR1 SGHTA, CDR2 FQGNSA. The CDR3 region is CASSLGQGAANEQFF.

The chain couples TRBV5-1 to TRBJ1-1; the D call of TRBD1 rests on TCRdb alone, since no DNA is present to check it. CDR1 and CDR2 from the germline V gene are SGHRS and YFSETQ. The CDR3 is 15 amino acids. CDR3 amino acids: CASSRDGQGAGEAFF. The variable domain in full, completed from reference TRBV5-1 and TRBJ1-1, reads KAGVTQTPRYLIKTRGQQVTLSCSPISGHRSVSWYQQTPGQGLQFLFEYFSETQRNKGNFPGRFSGRQFSNSRSEMNVSTLELGDSALYLCASSRDGQGAGEAFFGQGTRLTVV.

V is TRBV9 and J is TRBJ2-7; TCRdb gives TRBD2 as the D gene, but with no DNA this cannot be confirmed. CDR1 is SGDLS and CDR2 is YYNGEE in the germline V gene. The CDR3 totals 13 residues. The CDR3 sequence is CASSPGTRHEQYF.

J is TRBJ1-1 and V is TRBV20-1. Germline V lookup: CDR1 DFQATT, CDR2 SNEGSKA (reference sequence). The CDR3 extends over 17 amino acids. The CDR3 reads CSARDVFGDSEGTEAFF.

The chain joins TRBV12-3 or TRBV12-4 to TRBJ2-3; TCRdb's D call, TRBD2, is unchecked because there is no DNA. The CDR3 is 14 amino acids. This CDR3 is CASREAGRTDTQYF.

The rearrangement links TRBV3-1 to TRBJ2-2; the TCRdb D gene call, TRBD2, has no DNA to confirm it. This CDR3 comprises 14 residues. Germline V gene lookup returns CDR1 LGHDT and CDR2 YNNKEL (reference sequence). CDR3 loop: CASSLIGGYGELFF.

The J gene is TRBJ2-1, the V gene TRBV7-2. The germline gives CDR1 SGHTA, CDR2 FQGNSA. The CDR3 length is 12 residues. The CDR3 spells CASSSLYNEQFF.

J is TRBJ2-5 and V is TRBV10-3; checking the TCRdb D call of TRBD2 is not possible without DNA. Germline CDR1 ENHRY, CDR2 SYGVKD. The length of the CDR3 is 12 residues. This CDR3 is CASRGVRETQYF.

The V call is TRBV7-2, the J call TRBJ2-7; the TRBD2 assignment by TCRdb is unverifiable without DNA. The CDR3 covers 14 residues. The germline V gene encodes CDR1 SGHTA and CDR2 FQGNSA. The CDR3 loop is CASTLRLAGGLTYF.

V is TRBV6-1 and J is TRBJ2-1. CDR3 length equals 16 residues. Germline lookup yields CDR1 MNHNS and CDR2 SASEGT. The CDR3 sequence is CASSEVGLSSYNEQFF.

V gene TRBV29-1 combines with J gene TRBJ2-7; checking the TCRdb D call of TRBD1 is not possible without DNA. CDR3 length: 14 amino acids. The germline V gene encodes CDR1 SQVTM and CDR2 ANQGSEA. The CDR3: CSVVGRASSYEQYF.

V and J are TRBV18 and TRBJ1-1. Germline CDR1 is KGHSH and CDR2 is LQKENI. The CDR3 is made up of 12 amino acids. The CDR3 protein is CASSPMTPEAFF.

The chain recombines TRBV5-1 with TRBJ1-4. The CDR3 covers 14 residues. Germline V lookup: CDR1 SGHRS, CDR2 YFSETQ. CDR3 loop: CASSLERADEKLFF.

The chain carries TRBV29-1 and TRBJ2-5; the D call of TRBD2 rests on TCRdb alone, since no DNA is present to check it. This CDR3 contains 15 residues. Germline CDR1 SQVTM, CDR2 ANQGSEA. The CDR3 loop is CSAAQTERDPETQYF.

This chain connects TRBV3-1 to TRBJ2-1; checking the TCRdb D call of TRBD2 is not possible without DNA. CDR1 and CDR2 from the germline V gene are LGHDT and YNNKEL (reference sequence). The CDR3 has 15 amino acids. CDR3 protein: CASSREPSPYNEQFF.

The rearrangement uses TRBV24-1 and TRBJ1-5; TCRdb names TRBD1, which stays unverified in the absence of DNA. Germline V lookup: CDR1 KGHDR, CDR2 SFDVKD. The CDR3 has 15 residues. The CDR3 region is CATSATGELDQPQHF.

The chain recombines TRBV29-1 with TRBJ1-1. The CDR3 runs 14 residues. Germline V lookup: CDR1 SQVTM, CDR2 ANQGSEA. CDR3 sequence: CSVNLAILYTEAFF.

The chain uses TRBV29-1 and TRBJ1-1. This CDR3 contains 11 residues. The V gene's germline CDR1 is SQVTM and CDR2 ANQGSEA. This chain's CDR3 is CSVQLNTEAFF.

The chain links TRBV5-1 to TRBJ2-7; TCRdb selects TRBD1, and the lack of DNA leaves this call unchecked. The CDR3 sequence is 13 residues long. Germline lookup yields CDR1 SGHRS and CDR2 YFSETQ. CDR3 loop: CASSETGWYEQYF.

The V gene is TRBV20-1, the J gene TRBJ2-3; TCRdb's D call of TRBD2 is untestable without DNA. CDR3 length: 16 residues. Germline-derived CDR1 and CDR2 are DFQATT and SNEGSKA (reference sequence). The CDR3 protein is CSASGLAGGSTDTQYF.

The rearrangement joins TRBV7-2 to TRBJ2-2; absent DNA, TCRdb's TRBD1 call cannot be checked. The germline V gene has CDR1 SGHTA and CDR2 FQGNSA. This CDR3 region has 17 residues. This chain's CDR3 is CASSSSRDRGLSGELFF.

This chain links TRBV20-1 with TRBJ2-1; with no DNA, the TCRdb D assignment of TRBD2 cannot be verified. The CDR3 is made up of 15 amino acids. Germline values: CDR1 DFQATT, CDR2 SNEGSKA (reference sequence). The chain's CDR3 is CSAREKSGNYNEQFF.

This rearrangement joins TRBV4-3 to TRBJ2-4. There are 15 residues in the CDR3. Germline CDR1 reads LGHNA; CDR2 reads YSLEER. This CDR3 reads CASSQAGWGKNMQYF.

The chain recombines TRBV10-3 with TRBJ1-1. Per the germline V gene, CDR1 is ENHRY and CDR2 is SYGVKD. This CDR3 contains 13 residues. The CDR3 protein is CAISGGRDTEAFF.

The chain links TRBV20-1 to TRBJ2-4. The CDR3 spans 16 residues. From germline, CDR1 is DFQATT and CDR2 SNEGSKA (reference sequence). CDR3 sequence reads: CSARLRTALAKNIQYF.